The source of this T cell receptor (beta chain) is a study of T cells after yellow fever vaccination. Study in general: Fractions of low cell number were prepared using SMART-Seq v4 Ultra Low Input.

TCRdb called the 5' RACE reads again in MiXCR, with one record for every CDR3 protein. The sample has 500,000 to 700,000 distinct CDR3 sequences, 15% to 20% seen once; the top ten hold 14%. Study conclusions and caveats: Bulk-population clonotypes that are abundant could appear as contaminants in FACS-sorted repertoires. The secondary response was weaker but peaked faster, day 5 versus 15. Primary-vaccination clones mostly resurfaced post-booster (less than 98% CD4, around 88% CD8).

This CDR3 has 15 amino acids. V was trimmed by 0 bases and J by 8 bases, leaving 14 bases between them. Germline V gene data show CDR1 as SGHTA and CDR2 as FQGNSA. As concerns this clonotype: As yet, its antigen is unknown.

The sequencing here drew on PBMCs, taken 15 days after the yellow fever booster vaccination. The chain couples TRBV7-2 to TRBJ2-1, with D perhaps assigned TRBD1 or TRBD2 (6 bases each). This receptor was obtained from a man between 25 and 39 years old who received the YFV17D yellow fever vaccine. Here the CDR3 reads CASSLASSGGHEQFF. Written as DNA, the CDR3 is TGTGCCAGCAGCTTAGCAAGCTCCGGGGGCCATGAGCAGTTCTTC.